Shown below are 24 T cell receptor beta chains from a single sample sequenced in a study of identical twins. One entry per CDR3 protein results from TCRdb running MiXCR on the 5' RACE reads. Counted here are hundreds of thousands of distinct CDR3 sequences, 9% to 15% occurring once; the ten biggest clones make up roughly 1.5%. The same sample was also studied in work on yellow fever vaccine responses in identical twins.

Sequencing used PBMCs. The receptor set was obtained from a woman younger than 35 in good health.

The chain joins TRBV20-1 to TRBJ2-7; D perhaps matches TRBD2 (5 bases). The CDR3 is 12 amino acids. CDR1 DFQATT and CDR2 SNEGSKA come from the germline V gene (reference sequence). V was clipped by 6 bases and J by 0 bases, with 9 bases between them. The CDR3 coding sequence is TGCAGTGCCGAGGGTCCCTCCTACGAGCAGTACTTC. Translated: CSAEGPSYEQYF.

The chain combines TRBV9 with TRBJ2-7; 10 nucleotides align to TRBD2. CDR3 length: 17 residues. J gave up 3 bases and V 1 base, and 10 bases lay outside the gene matches. CDR1 SGDLS and CDR2 YYNGEE come from the germline V gene. The CDR3 spells CASSVLTSGRAFYEQYF. The CDR3 nucleotides are TGTGCCAGCAGCGTATTGACCAGCGGGAGGGCCTTCTACGAGCAGTACTTC.

This clonotype was recorded at least ten times. The chain links TRBV2 to TRBJ1-1; no firm D call. The CDR3 extends over 13 amino acids. V shed 4 bases and J shed 8 bases, with 14 bases lying between them. Per the germline V gene, CDR1 is SNHLY and CDR2 is FYNNEI. CDR3 residues: CASSVTWGREAFF. Here the CDR3 DNA reads TGTGCCAGCAGTGTAACTTGGGGTAGGGAAGCTTTCTTT.

The rearrangement links TRBV10-2 to TRBJ2-1; D may match TRBD1 or TRBD2 (5 bases each). In germline, CDR1 is WSHSY, CDR2 SAAADI. Trimming cost V 8 bases and J 5 bases, with 16 bases left between them. The CDR3 has 14 residues. The CDR3 region has the DNA TGCGCCAGCTACACGGGACCGGGCAACAATGAGCAGTTCTTC. It codes for CASYTGPGNNEQFF.

Here the CDR3 reads CASSFSGQHSGANVLTF. CDR3 nucleotide sequence: TGTGCCAGCAGTTTCTCGGGACAGCACTCTGGGGCCAACGTCCTGACTTTC. V usage is TRBV27 and J usage is TRBJ2-6; 7 bases align to TRBD1. Germline trimming cut 3 bases from V and 0 bases from J; bases unmatched to any gene: 5. Germline V CDR1 and CDR2: MNHEY, SMNVEV (reference sequence). The CDR3 is 17 amino acids.

In regard to this clonotype: A junction boundary mismatches the germline segment, possibly from a read error. CDR3: CASSLGLNSGLSTDTQYF. The CDR3 bases are TGTGCCAGCAGCTTAGGGCTGAATTCGGGTTTATCCACAGATACGCAGTATTTT. This chain connects TRBV12-3 or TRBV12-4 to TRBJ2-3; D gene unclear. This CDR3 comprises 18 residues.

This clonotype was seen ten or more times. The chain has TRBV20-1 and TRBJ2-1, with D perhaps matching TRBD2 (6 bases). V lost 6 bases to trimming and J lost 2 bases, with 17 bases between them. Germline V gene data show CDR1 as DFQATT and CDR2 as SNEGSKA (reference sequence). The CDR3 extends over 15 amino acids. As DNA, the CDR3 is TGCAGTGCCCCGATTGGGGGGAGTACCTACAATGAGCAGTTCTTC. Translating it yields CSAPIGGSTYNEQFF.

The sample holds a few counts of this clonotype. This chain joins TRBV4-2 and TRBJ2-3; 10 bases line up with TRBD2. V shed 1 base and J 6 bases; nucleotides not matched to a gene: 7. The CDR3 totals 16 residues. Germline lookup yields CDR1 LGHNA and CDR2 YNFKEQ. In DNA form, the CDR3 reads TGTGCCAGCAGCCAAGCGGAGGCTAGCGGGAGCGATACGCAGTATTTT. This gives the protein CASSQAEASGSDTQYF.

The chain uses TRBV7-9 and TRBJ2-1; TRBD2 aligns across 14 bases. The CDR3 is 17 residues long. The J segment lost 3 bases and the V segment lost 5 bases, leaving 6 bases of the junction unmatched. Germline CDR1 SEHNR, CDR2 FQNEAQ (reference sequence). CDR3 amino acids: CASSLRLAGGHYNEQFF. CDR3 nucleotides: TGTGCCAGCAGCCTTCGACTAGCGGGGGGGCACTACAATGAGCAGTTCTTC.

This sequence joins TRBV11-2 and TRBJ2-5; D might be TRBD1 or TRBD2, each matching 6 bases. Trimming left V 6 bases short and J 5 bases short, with 22 bases between. Germline CDR1 is SGHAT and CDR2 is FQNNGV. The CDR3 length is 16 residues. CDR3 sequence: CASSEGRGRSKETQYF. CDR3 DNA: TGTGCCAGCAGTGAAGGCCGGGGGCGGTCGAAGGAGACCCAGTACTTC.

This clonotype showed up just a few times. The chain combines TRBV24-1 with TRBJ1-1; 7 bases are a match to TRBD1. The CDR3 runs to 14 residues. Trimming took 4 bases from V and 1 from J; bases not matched to a gene: 2. Germline V gene sequence: CDR1 KGHDR, CDR2 SFDVKD. This CDR3 reads CATSDGQANTEAFF. The CDR3 nucleotides are TGTGCCACCAGTGACGGACAGGCGAACACTGAAGCTTTCTTT.

This chain uses TRBV4-2 with TRBJ2-3; 12 bases map to TRBD2. In germline, CDR1 is LGHNA, CDR2 YNFKEQ. The junction had 14 bases not matched to a gene; V was cut back by 0 bases and J by 7 bases. The CDR3 runs 19 residues. CDR3 protein: CASSQETFLAGGVGYTQYF. As DNA, the CDR3 is TGTGCCAGCAGCCAAGAGACATTCCTAGCGGGGGGGGTTGGGTATACGCAGTATTTT.

This CDR3 reads CASSQAPYDEQFF. The CDR3 DNA reads as TGCGCCAGCAGCCAAGCCCCGTATGATGAGCAGTTCTTC. The chain has TRBV4-1 and TRBJ2-1, with no clear D. The V end was cut by 1 base, the J end by 8 bases, with 9 bases between. CDR1 is MGHRA, CDR2 YSYEKL, per germline. The CDR3 is 13 residues long.

J is TRBJ1-3 and V is TRBV3-1; D remains unclear. There are 17 residues in the CDR3. The ends were cut back, 3 bases at V and 0 bases at J, with 15 bases in the middle. Germline V CDR1 and CDR2: LGHDT, YNNKEL (reference sequence). CDR3 sequence (DNA): TGTGCCAGCAGCCAGCTATTGCTACACAACTCTGGAAACACCATATATTTT. Protein: CASSQLLLHNSGNTIYF.

The J gene is TRBJ2-1, the V gene TRBV4-2; no clear D. The CDR3 runs to 12 residues. Germline V CDR1 and CDR2: LGHNA, YNFKEQ. V was clipped by 4 bases and J by 8 bases, with 9 bases between them. CDR3 coding DNA: TGTGCCAGCAGCCCTGCGCTCGATGAGCAGTTCTTC. Amino acids: CASSPALDEQFF.

The chain has TRBV27 and TRBJ2-7, with no clear D. The CDR3 is made up of 14 amino acids. In germline, CDR1 is MNHEY, CDR2 SMNVEV (reference sequence). The ends were cut back, 4 bases at V and 3 bases at J, with 13 bases in the middle. The CDR3 is CASSSSYPNYEQYF. The CDR3 bases are TGTGCCAGCAGTTCTAGTTATCCAAACTACGAGCAGTACTTC.

The V and J genes are TRBV18 and TRBJ1-1; D remains ambiguous. The CDR3 loop spans 18 amino acids. Germline V CDR1 and CDR2: KGHSH, LQKENI. With 1 base removed from V and 0 bases from J, the gap between germline ends came to 18 bases. In DNA, the CDR3 is TGTGCCAGCTCACCACGAAGCATACTCCCATCTATGAACACTGAAGCTTTCTTT. Translated, it gives CASSPRSILPSMNTEAFF. The full variable domain, in which reference TRBV18 and TRBJ1-1 provide the parts outside the CDR3, is NAGVMQNPRHLVRRRGQEARLRCSPMKGHSHVYWYRQLPEEGLKFMVYLQKENIIDESGMPKERFSAEFPKEGPSILRIQQVVRGDSAAYFCASSPRSILPSMNTEAFFGQGTRLTVV.

This clonotype was recorded at least ten times. CDR3 residues: CSARESRSSYNEQFF. CDR3 DNA sequence: TGCAGTGCTAGAGAATCTAGGTCGTCCTACAATGAGCAGTTCTTC. The V and J genes are TRBV20-1 and TRBJ2-1, with D uncertain. V shed 0 bases and J shed 1 base, with 10 bases lying between them. From germline, CDR1 is DFQATT and CDR2 SNEGSKA (reference sequence). The CDR3 has 15 residues.

This clonotype was detected a few times. The chain carries TRBV12-3 or TRBV12-4 and TRBJ2-7; the match to TRBD2 covers 8 bases. The junction had 6 bases not matched to a gene; V was cut back by 5 bases and J by 3 bases. The CDR3 extends over 14 amino acids. In DNA, the CDR3 is TGTGCCAGCAGTCGCCGGGGGGGGGACTACGAGCAGTACTTC. As protein: CASSRRGGDYEQYF.

The chain carries TRBV12-3 or TRBV12-4 and TRBJ2-2; D is undetermined. This CDR3 spans 11 amino acids. V gave up 7 bases and J gave up 5 bases, with 5 bases separating them. This CDR3 reads CASTKTGELFF. The CDR3 DNA is TGTGCCAGCACCAAGACCGGGGAGCTGTTTTTT.

This clonotype was seen only a few times. The CDR3: CASSSPTTVSGGYTF. In nucleotides, the CDR3 is TGTGCCAGCAGTTCTCCTACAACGGTCAGCGGTGGCTACACCTTC. The chain combines TRBV12-3 or TRBV12-4 with TRBJ1-2, with D hard to call. Trimming took off 4 bases at V and 7 bases at J, with 19 bases between the two ends. CDR3 length: 15 residues.

The CDR3 sequence is CSAKGQGLHEQYV. CDR3 DNA: TGCAGTGCTAAAGGTCAGGGGCTCCACGAGCAGTACGTC. The chain recombines TRBV20-1 with TRBJ2-7; D perhaps matches TRBD1 (6 bases). The CDR3 sequence is 13 residues long. Trimming removed 4 bases at V and 5 bases at J, with 15 bases between. The V gene's germline CDR1 is DFQATT and CDR2 SNEGSKA (reference sequence).

In its sample, this clonotype was seen a few times. The chain is built from TRBV3-1 and TRBJ1-1; D ambiguous. The CDR3 totals 14 residues. CDR1 and CDR2 from the germline V gene are LGHDT and YNNKEL (reference sequence). V was shortened by 0 bases and J by 1 base, with 6 bases between the two germline ends. The CDR3 loop is CASSQEYRNTEAFF. The CDR3 DNA sequence: TGTGCCAGCAGCCAAGAATACAGGAACACTGAAGCTTTCTTT.

This clonotype was picked up a small number of times. The chain joins TRBV3-1 to TRBJ2-2; no clear D gene. Germline CDR1 and CDR2: LGHDT and YNNKEL (reference sequence). The CDR3 is made up of 14 amino acids. With 2 bases removed from V and 4 bases from J, the gap between germline ends came to 8 bases. The CDR3 nucleotides read TGTGCCAGCAGCCAAAGCCAACCCACCGGGGAGCTGTTTTTT. Translated: CASSQSQPTGELFF.